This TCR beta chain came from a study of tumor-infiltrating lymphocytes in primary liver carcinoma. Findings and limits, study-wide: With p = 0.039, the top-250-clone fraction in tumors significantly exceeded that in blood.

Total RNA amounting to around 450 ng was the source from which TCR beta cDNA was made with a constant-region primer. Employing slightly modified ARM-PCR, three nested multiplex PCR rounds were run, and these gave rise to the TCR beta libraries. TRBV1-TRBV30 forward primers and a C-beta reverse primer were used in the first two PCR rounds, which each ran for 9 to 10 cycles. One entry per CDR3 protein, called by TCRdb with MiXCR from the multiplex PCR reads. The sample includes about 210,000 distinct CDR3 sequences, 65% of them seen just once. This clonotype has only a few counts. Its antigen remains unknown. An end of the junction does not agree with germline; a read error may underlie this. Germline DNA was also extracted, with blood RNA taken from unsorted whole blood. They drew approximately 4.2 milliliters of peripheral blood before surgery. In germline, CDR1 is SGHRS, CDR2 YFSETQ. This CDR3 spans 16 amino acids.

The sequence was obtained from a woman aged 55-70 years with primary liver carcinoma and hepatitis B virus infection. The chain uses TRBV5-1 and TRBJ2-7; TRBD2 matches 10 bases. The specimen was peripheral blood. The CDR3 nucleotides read TGCGCTAGCAGCTATAGCGGGACTAGCGTCTCCTACGAGCAGTACTTC. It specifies CASSYSGTSVSYEQYF. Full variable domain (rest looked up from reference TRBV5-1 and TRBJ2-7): KAGVTQTPRYLIKTRGQQVTLSCSPISGHRSVSWYQQTPGQGLQFLFEYFSETQRNKGNFPGRFSGRQFSNSRSEMNVSTLELGDSALYLCASSYSGTSVSYEQYFGPGTRLTVT.